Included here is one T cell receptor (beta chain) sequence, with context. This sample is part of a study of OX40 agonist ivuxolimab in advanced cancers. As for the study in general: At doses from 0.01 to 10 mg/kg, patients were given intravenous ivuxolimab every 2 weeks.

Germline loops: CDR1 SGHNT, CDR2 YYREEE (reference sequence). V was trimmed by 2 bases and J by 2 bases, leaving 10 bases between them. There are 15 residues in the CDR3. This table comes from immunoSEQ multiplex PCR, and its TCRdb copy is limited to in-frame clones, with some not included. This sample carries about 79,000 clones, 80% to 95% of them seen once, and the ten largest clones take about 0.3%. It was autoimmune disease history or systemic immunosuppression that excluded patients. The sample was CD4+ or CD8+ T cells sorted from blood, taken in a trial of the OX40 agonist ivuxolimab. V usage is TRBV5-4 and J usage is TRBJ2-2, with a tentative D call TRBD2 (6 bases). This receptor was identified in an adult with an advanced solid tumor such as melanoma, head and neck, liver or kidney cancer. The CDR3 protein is CASSLARGNTGELFF. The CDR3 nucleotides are TGTGCCAGCAGCTTAGCGCGGGGCAACACCGGGGAGCTGTTTTTT.